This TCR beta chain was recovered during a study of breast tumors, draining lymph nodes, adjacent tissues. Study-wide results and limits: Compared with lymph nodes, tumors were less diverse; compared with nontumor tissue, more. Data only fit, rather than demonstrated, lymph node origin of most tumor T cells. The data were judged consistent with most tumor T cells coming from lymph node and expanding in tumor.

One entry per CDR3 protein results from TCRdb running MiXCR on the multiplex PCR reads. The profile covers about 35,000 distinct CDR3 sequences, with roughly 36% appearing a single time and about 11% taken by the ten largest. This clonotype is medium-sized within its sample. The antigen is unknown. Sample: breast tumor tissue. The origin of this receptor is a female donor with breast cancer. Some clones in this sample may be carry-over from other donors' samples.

The CDR3 DNA reads as TGTGCCAGCAGCTTGGGACAGGGTTACTATGGCTACACCTTC. It translates to CASSLGQGYYGYTF. This sequence joins TRBV5-6 and TRBJ1-2; 7 positions agree with TRBD1. Unmatched junction bases numbered 2, after V lost 0 bases and J lost 3 bases. The CDR3 is 14 residues long. Germline assignment: CDR1 SGHDT and CDR2 YYEEEE.